This T cell receptor (beta chain) was captured in a study of OX40 agonist ivuxolimab in advanced cancers. Study information: Ivuxolimab, an antibody that agonizes OX40 (CD134), was administered to the patients.

Anyone with autoimmune disease history or systemic immunosuppression was excluded. The CDR3 length is 12 residues. The V end lost 2 bases, the J end lost 8 bases, and 10 bases lay between the germline ends. From germline, CDR1 is SGHRS and CDR2 YFSETQ. Method: immunoSEQ multiplex PCR; TCRdb's copy keeps in-frame clones and lacks some. The profile shows 35,000 to 40,000 clones, about 84% of them singletons. Study results and caveats: Among T cells, CD8+ cells averaged more expanded clones than CD4+ cells.

In the case of this clone: Its antigen is undetermined.

The sequencing here drew on CD4+ or CD8+ T cells sorted from blood, taken in a trial of the OX40 agonist ivuxolimab. The rearrangement joins TRBV5-1 to TRBJ1-2; no definite D call. This sequence originates from an adult with an advanced solid tumor such as melanoma, head and neck, liver or kidney cancer. In DNA form, the CDR3 reads TGCGCCAGCAGCTTCCGGGGAGGCGGCTACACCTTC. Its protein product is CASSFRGGGYTF.